The clone carrying this T cell receptor (beta chain) was detected a few times. Its antigen is as yet unknown. The junction departs from germline at one end; a sequencing error may be responsible. At sampling all donors were nominally healthy, likely with unrecorded immune exposures. This sample is part of a study of cytomegalovirus exposure and HLA in healthy donors. Broader study findings: As a later analysis revealed, the rate of TCR association differed by HLA locus, with DRB1 most and HLA-C fewest. TCR sequences were mostly rare, though some public TCRs occurred in many donors. Clonal expansion was found to be greater in HLA-associated TCR beta chains than in equally common others in a later analysis.

Both 60 Vbeta primers and 13 Jbeta primers went into the PCR. TCRdb's table, derived via immunoSEQ multiplex PCR, lists solely in-frame clones and lacks some. The profile shows approximately 88,000 clones, 77% of them singletons. There are 13 residues in the CDR3. Germline loops: CDR1 SSHAT, CDR2 FNYEAQ (reference sequence). This clonotype was sampled from a man aged 45-60 years in good health and CMV-seropositive. Sequencing used PBMCs. The chain couples TRBV7-7 to TRBJ2-5; TRBD1 matches at 7 bases. CDR3 sequence: CASSRGQQETQYF. The DNA of the CDR3 is TGTGCTAGCAGCAGGGGACAGCAAGAGACCCAGTACTTC. Complete variable domain (other parts from reference TRBV7-7 and TRBJ2-5): GAGVSQSPRYKVTKRGQDVTLRCDPISSHATLYWYQQALGQGPEFLTYFNYEAQPDKSGLPSDRFSAERPEGSISTLTIQRTEQRDSAMYRCASSRGQQETQYFGPGTRLLVL.